This paragraph reports one TCR beta chain. Its target antigen remains unknown. No much larger clonotype is one base removed from it; base qualities were not supplied. The data stem from a study of Ad26.COV2.S vaccination and SARS-CoV-2 variants listed by TCRdb under 2021. With regard to the full study: Vaccine-arm donors came from COV1001, a multicentre, randomized, double-blind, placebo-controlled phase I-IIa trial of Ad26.COV2.S in healthy adults. Ad26.COV2.S was administered intramuscularly at a dose of 5x10^10 or 1x10^11 viral particles, either as one shot or as two shots given 56 days apart. Throughout the experiments and outcome assessment, investigators stayed blinded to trial group allocation. A total of approximately 30 samples were included in the TCR-sequenced set, comprising about 20 Ad26.COV2.S vaccine recipients, 5 placebo recipients and 8 SARS-CoV-2 convalescent individuals. TCRbeta repertoire sequencing was used to assess the specificity and breadth of SARS-CoV-2-reactive T cell receptors after Ad26.COV2.S vaccination. Trial participants were randomized into five groups of five: low-dose or high-dose Ad26.COV2.S given once or twice, or placebo on both occasions.

The treatment or condition label for this specimen denotes: around 19 received Ad26.COV2.S at low or high dose, single or two shots; roughly five received placebo; per-sample allocation not given. For vaccine and placebo recipients, repertoires were sequenced using samples collected on day 63 after the first injection. Cohort 1b enrolled 20 to 30 adults aged 18-55 years at a single site in Boston, USA, between 29 July and 7 August 2020. Ad26.COV2.S consisted of a replication-incompetent adenovirus type 26 vector by which a prefusion-stabilized SARS-CoV-2 spike protein from the original Wuhan strain was expressed. Cut back by 8 bases and 8 bases, the V and J ends lie 16 bases apart. The germline V gene yields LGHNA for CDR1 and YSLEER for CDR2. The CDR3, cysteine through phenylalanine, is 13 amino acids long. Only the CDR3 DNA is retained, 39 bases long and in frame from the first base. The study at large found these results: Vaccine and placebo recipients had comparable non-spike TCR breadth, which fits with the vaccine containing only spike. After vaccination, spike-specific CD8+ and CD4+ T cell responses were reported to show substantial breadth. The study lacked the statistical power to compare responses across vaccine doses or regimens. Ad26.COV2.S recipients had higher spike-specific TCR breadth than placebo recipients (P = 0.0014). It was noted by the authors that total T cell responses may have been underestimated by the TCR breadth and depth analyses.

The immunoSEQ Assay was the method used to sequence TCRbeta CDR3 regions. After extraction, genomic DNA underwent amplification by bias-controlled multiplex PCR, followed by high-throughput sequencing. Per the authors' processing: To quantify the absolute abundance of every unique TCRbeta CDR3 region, sequences were collapsed and filtered. T cell fraction was estimated by normalization of TCRbeta template counts to usable DNA, with usable DNA being measured through amplification of reference genes present in all nucleated cells. Repertoire TCRs were annotated as SARS-CoV-2-specific when V gene, CDR3 amino acid sequence and J gene were exactly matched to a known reactive TCR set. The reference SARS-CoV-2 TCR set was derived from MIRA and filtered for enrichment in COVID-19-positive ImmuneCODE repertoires, a step that removed public or cross-reactive TCRs. Drawing on the MIRA antigens, annotated TCRs were analysed further at the level of specific ORF or position within ORF. Breadth was defined as annotated unique rearrangements over total unique productive rearrangements; depth was the summed frequency of those rearrangements. Two-sided Wilcoxon rank-sum tests were used to compare TCR breadth between groups. TCRdb limited this immuneACCESS table to in-frame rearrangements with V and J called. A share of clones is missing; checked studies link under half to unresolved V genes, and the rest is unexplained. V, J and clone size are those of that table, while D and trimming were read from the DNA. In all, the sample holds under 550,000 clones, and around nine tenths of those were seen once. The ten top clones hold more than 9% of the sample.

The chain is assembled from TRBV4-3 and TRBJ2-1, with a weak D call of TRBD2 (5 bases match). This TCR came from a person aged 18-60 years who received the Ad26.COV2.S COVID-19 vaccine or a placebo. This sample comprised peripheral blood, obtained in a trial of Ad26.COV2.S vaccine versus placebo. The sequenced DNA is TGCGCCAGCGGTGTGGGAGTCACGGATGAGCAGTTCTTC. The encoded protein is CASGVGVTDEQFF.